The 6 T cell receptor beta chains reported below all come from one sample, sequenced in a study of identical twins. Each CDR3 protein is one row after TCRdb ran MiXCR on the 5' RACE reads. The table has roughly 470,000 distinct CDR3 sequences, approximately 15% seen once. The same sample was also studied in work on yellow fever vaccine responses in identical twins.

Sequencing was carried out using CD4+ T cells sorted from blood. The origin of the receptors is a woman younger than 35 in good health.

The chain links TRBV20-1 to TRBJ2-5; TRBD2 aligns across 11 bases. The CDR3 contains 14 residues. Germline V gives CDR1 DFQATT, CDR2 SNEGSKA (reference sequence). After removal of 5 bases from V and 3 bases from J, the junction contained 5 bases not matched to a gene. The CDR3 here is CSAASGGRKETQYF. The CDR3 nucleotides read TGCAGTGCTGCTAGCGGGGGGCGGAAAGAGACCCAGTACTTC.

The genes are TRBV27 and TRBJ2-5, with TRBD2 identical over 10 bases. Germline V gives CDR1 MNHEY, CDR2 SMNVEV (reference sequence). CDR3 size: 17 residues. The trim removed 3 bases at V and 5 bases at J, leaving 12 bases unmatched. The CDR3 nucleotides are TGTGCCAGCAGTTTTGTAGTAACTAGCGGGACGGTGGAGACCCAGTACTTC. It yields the protein CASSFVVTSGTVETQYF.

The chain is built from TRBV3-1 and TRBJ1-5; unclear D gene. V lost 1 base to trimming and J lost 7 bases, with 11 bases between them. The CDR3 extends over 14 amino acids. In germline, CDR1 is LGHDT, CDR2 YNNKEL (reference sequence). CDR3 bases: TGTGCCAGCAGCCAAGCCCTTGGTTGGCAGCCCCAGCATTTT. It is translated as CASSQALGWQPQHF.

The sample holds many counts of this clonotype. V gene TRBV20-1 combines with J gene TRBJ2-1; perhaps TRBD2 as D (5 bases). V dropped 0 bases and J dropped 5 bases, with 20 bases sitting between them. The germline V gene has CDR1 DFQATT and CDR2 SNEGSKA (reference sequence). The CDR3 runs 17 residues. The CDR3 sequence: CSARDSRVASRHNEQFF. The CDR3 DNA is TGCAGTGCTAGAGATAGTCGTGTGGCTAGCAGACACAATGAGCAGTTCTTC.

The genes are TRBV7-2 and TRBJ2-7; 9 positions match TRBD2. Germline loops: CDR1 SGHTA, CDR2 FQGNSA. V trimming: 4 bases; J trimming: 0 bases; junction bases outside the gene matches: 7. The CDR3 length is 16 residues. The CDR3: CASSSTSGKSSYEQYF. In nucleotides, the CDR3 is TGTGCCAGCAGCTCGACTAGCGGCAAGTCCTCCTACGAGCAGTACTTC.

This chain joins TRBV7-2 and TRBJ1-1; a weak D match, TRBD1 (6 bases). V was pared by 3 bases and J by 8 bases, with 16 bases between. The CDR3 covers 14 residues. Germline assignment: CDR1 SGHTA and CDR2 FQGNSA. Here the CDR3 reads CASSLDSLRVEAFF. In nucleotides, the CDR3 is TGTGCCAGCAGCTTGGACAGCCTAAGGGTCGAAGCTTTCTTT.